This TCR beta chain is drawn from a study of shared clonotypes between healthy human individuals. Points from the study as a whole: It was only blood that was sampled, and tissue repertoires likely differ.

The trim removed 5 bases at V and 1 base at J, leaving 6 bases unmatched. The CDR3 consists of 16 residues. Germline V gene sequence: CDR1 SGHTA, CDR2 FQGTGA. From CD4+ cells came CD45RA+ naive and CD45RA-negative memory subsets. Here immunoSEQ multiplex PCR was the method, and the copy in TCRdb shows in-frame clones only, minus some. The sample has 2,500,000 or so clones; roughly 93% are singletons. To note about this clone: Its antigen is currently unknown.

The receptor was derived from a man younger than 35 in good health. Some clones in this sample may be carry-over from other donors' samples. The chain carries TRBV7-3 and TRBJ1-3; 9 positions match TRBD1. The material sequenced was naive CD4+ T cells from PBMCs. Subset of the sample: CD45RA+ positively selected. The DNA of the CDR3 is TGTGCCAGCAGCCTAGCCGGGACAGGGTCTGGAAACACCATATATTTT. Translating gives CASSLAGTGSGNTIYF.